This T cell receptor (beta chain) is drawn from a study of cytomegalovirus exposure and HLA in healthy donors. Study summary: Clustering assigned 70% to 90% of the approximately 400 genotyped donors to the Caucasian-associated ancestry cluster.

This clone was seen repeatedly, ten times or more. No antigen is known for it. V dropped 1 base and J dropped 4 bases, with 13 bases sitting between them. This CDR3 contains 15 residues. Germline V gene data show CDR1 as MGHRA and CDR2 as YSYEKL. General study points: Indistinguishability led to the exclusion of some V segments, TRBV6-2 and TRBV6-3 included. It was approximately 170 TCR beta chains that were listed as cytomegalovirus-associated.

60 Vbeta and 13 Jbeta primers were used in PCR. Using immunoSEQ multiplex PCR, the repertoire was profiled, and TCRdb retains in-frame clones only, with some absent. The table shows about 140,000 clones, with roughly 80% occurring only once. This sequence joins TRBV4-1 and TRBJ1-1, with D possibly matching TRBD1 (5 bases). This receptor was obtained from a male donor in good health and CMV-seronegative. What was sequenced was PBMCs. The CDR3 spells CASSQVGGRITEAFF. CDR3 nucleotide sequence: TGCGCCAGCAGCCAAGTCGGGGGTAGGATCACTGAAGCTTTCTTT.